A selection of T cell receptor beta chains follows, all from one sample in a study of blood T cells in healthy people across ages. TCRdb fed the 5' RACE reads into MiXCR, producing one record per CDR3 protein. The sample includes some 1.4 million distinct CDR3 sequences, about 40% seen only once; the top ten take approximately 7.9%. The material sequenced was blood. These receptors were collected from a woman under 30 in good health. Both conserved end residues are part of each CDR3. D genes are given only for firm matches. Only some rows state a clone size, as once, few, many or a class for expanded clones.

j_call: TRBJ1-2; v_call: TRBV7-9; d_call: NA; clone_size: few; cdr3_nt: TGTGCCAGCAGCTCATTGGACTATGGCTACACCTTC; cdr3_aa: CASSSLDYGYTF
j_call: TRBJ2-7; v_call: TRBV20-1; d_call: NA; clone_size: NA; cdr3_nt: TGCAGTGCTAGAGATGGCCGGACAGAGTACGAGCAGTACTTC; cdr3_aa: CSARDGRTEYEQYF
j_call: TRBJ1-4; v_call: TRBV7-2; d_call: NA; clone_size: NA; cdr3_nt: TGTGCCAGCGCACGGGGCTCAAATGAAAAACTGTTTTTT; cdr3_aa: CASARGSNEKLFF
j_call: TRBJ1-1; v_call: TRBV4-1; d_call: NA; clone_size: few; cdr3_nt: TGCGCCAGCAGCCAGGTTAGGCGGGCTAACACTGAAGCTTTCTTT; cdr3_aa: CASSQVRRANTEAFF
j_call: TRBJ1-6; v_call: TRBV30; d_call: NA; clone_size: NA; cdr3_nt: TGCGCCTGGAGAGGTGGGGCTTATAATTCACCCGTCCACTTT; cdr3_aa: CAWRGGAYNSPVHF
j_call: TRBJ2-2; v_call: TRBV2; d_call: NA; clone_size: many; cdr3_nt: TGTGCCAGCAGCCCTTACACCGGGGAGCTGTTTTTT; cdr3_aa: CASSPYTGELFF
j_call: TRBJ2-3; v_call: TRBV27; d_call: NA; clone_size: NA; cdr3_nt: TGTGCCAGCAGTTTCGGTCGACGGGGAGATACGCAGTATTTT; cdr3_aa: CASSFGRRGDTQYF
j_call: TRBJ1-2; v_call: TRBV7-2; d_call: NA; clone_size: many; cdr3_nt: TGTGCCAGCAGCTTACACAGAGCAAATATATACGGCTACACCTTC; cdr3_aa: CASSLHRANIYGYTF
j_call: TRBJ2-7; v_call: TRBV25-1; d_call: NA; clone_size: NA; cdr3_nt: TGTGCCAGCAGTGAAGAAAGCCCCTACGAGCAGTACTTC; cdr3_aa: CASSEESPYEQYF
j_call: TRBJ2-4; v_call: TRBV4-1; d_call: TRBD2; clone_size: NA; cdr3_nt: TGCGCCAGCAGCCAGGACCAAAGAGCGGGGAGAGCCAAAAACATTCAGTACTTC; cdr3_aa: CASSQDQRAGRAKNIQYF
j_call: TRBJ2-7; v_call: TRBV7-2; d_call: TRBD2; clone_size: few; cdr3_nt: TGTGCCAGCAGGGTAAGCGGGAGGGACTCCTACGAGCAGTACTTC; cdr3_aa: CASRVSGRDSYEQYF
j_call: TRBJ2-3; v_call: TRBV20-1; d_call: NA; clone_size: few; cdr3_nt: TGCAGTGCCGGGGACAGCACAGATACGCAGTATTTT; cdr3_aa: CSAGDSTDTQYF
j_call: TRBJ1-4; v_call: TRBV21-1; d_call: NA; clone_size: few; cdr3_nt: TGTGCCAGCAGCAAGTGGATGTGGGAGGCAGCCGATCCCCATGAAAAACTGTTTTTT; cdr3_aa: CASSKWMWEAADPHEKLFF